The 26 T cell receptor beta chains in this list originate from one sample, sequenced in a study of blood T cells in healthy people across ages. The use of a sample-barcoded 5' primer and a J-beta primer mix characterized a second PCR of roughly 6 to 11 cycles. TCRdb used MiXCR to reprocess the 5' RACE reads, holding one entry per CDR3 protein. The sample shows about 800,000 distinct CDR3 sequences, about 46% of them seen only once. Sequenced material: blood. The receptors derive from a man of 80 years or more in good health.

This chain joins TRBV15 and TRBJ2-1; D not resolved. Germline lookup yields CDR1 LNHNV and CDR2 YYDKDF (reference sequence). This CDR3 spans 18 amino acids. Trimming stripped 0 bases from V and 0 bases from J, with 15 bases between. CDR3 DNA: TGTGCCACCAGCAGAGAGCCCCCAGGCCCCCTCTCCTACAATGAGCAGTTCTTC. Residues: CATSREPPGPLSYNEQFF.

The chain combines TRBV5-1 with TRBJ2-7; 9 bases match TRBD1. Germline CDR1 reads SGHRS; CDR2 reads YFSETQ. J gave up 5 bases and V 5 bases, and 14 bases lay outside the gene matches. The CDR3 contains 16 residues. The CDR3 DNA is TGCGCCAGCAGTATTCGGGACAGGGCAAGAAACGACGAGCAGTACTTC. Encoded protein: CASSIRDRARNDEQYF.

This clonotype was seen ten or more times. The chain combines TRBV29-1 with TRBJ2-1; 11 bases are shared with TRBD2. Germline CDR1 and CDR2: SQVTM and ANQGSEA. The CDR3 is made up of 18 amino acids. After removal of 1 base from V and 1 base from J, the junction contained 9 bases not matched to a gene. This CDR3 is CSVEGLGLADTSYNEQFF. The DNA for the CDR3 is TGCAGCGTTGAAGGATTGGGACTAGCGGACACATCCTACAATGAGCAGTTCTTC.

This clonotype showed up just a few times. The chain recombines TRBV4-2 with TRBJ2-5; TRBD2 aligns across 8 bases. Germline V gives CDR1 LGHNA, CDR2 YNFKEQ. Losses at the gene ends were 2 bases for V and 2 bases for J; bases not matched to a gene: 7. This CDR3 spans 16 amino acids. DNA of the CDR3: TGTGCCAGCAGCCAATGGCCAACTAGCGGTCAAGAGACCCAGTACTTC. Translating it yields CASSQWPTSGQETQYF.

The rearrangement uses TRBV27 and TRBJ2-7; 9 bases line up with TRBD1. The CDR3 has 15 residues. CDR1 and CDR2 (germline): MNHEY, SMNVEV (reference sequence). With 5 bases clipped from V and 2 bases from J, the junction kept 7 bases outside the gene matches. The CDR3: CASSMTGGFAYEQYF. The CDR3 region has the DNA TGTGCCAGCAGTATGACAGGGGGATTTGCCTACGAGCAGTACTTC.

This clonotype has ten or more counts. The chain has TRBV20-1 and TRBJ1-6; D ambiguous. V was pared by 3 bases and J by 5 bases, with 8 bases between. The CDR3 runs 13 residues. In germline, CDR1 is DFQATT, CDR2 SNEGSKA (reference sequence). Here the CDR3 DNA reads TGCAGTGCTAGCGGGCTCGATAATTCACCCCTCCACTTT. Translation gives CSASGLDNSPLHF.

The chain links TRBV20-1 to TRBJ1-4; possible D gene TRBD1, 6 bases. The V end was cut by 6 bases, the J end by 3 bases, with 14 bases between. Germline lookup yields CDR1 DFQATT and CDR2 SNEGSKA (reference sequence). This CDR3 is built from 14 residues. The CDR3, as DNA: TGCAGTGCCGATCAGGGGTCGGCTAATGAAAAACTGTTTTTT. Amino acids: CSADQGSANEKLFF.

Note on this clonotype: It is unclear where the CDR3 begins or ends on the DNA, so no DNA is shown, and the CDR3 is as TCRdb lists it. The rearrangement uses TRBV27 and TRBJ2-6; TRBD1 was called by the table and not checked on the DNA. The germline gives CDR1 MNHEY, CDR2 SMNVEV (reference sequence). The CDR3 extends over 16 residues, inclusive of both ends. The CDR3 is CASQSFGAGGANVLTF.

The CDR3 nucleotides are TGCAGTGCTAGGGGTAGCGTGAGCACAGATACGCAGTATTTT. Its protein is CSARGSVSTDTQYF. This chain uses TRBV20-1 with TRBJ2-3; maybe TRBD2 (5 bases). This CDR3 is 14 amino acids long. V lost 3 bases to trimming and J lost 0 bases, with 10 bases between them. CDR1 is DFQATT and CDR2 is SNEGSKA in the germline V gene (reference sequence).

The chain is built from TRBV11-2 and TRBJ2-3; 15 nucleotides align to TRBD2. Germline V gene data show CDR1 as SGHAT and CDR2 as FQNNGV. With V trimmed by 2 bases and J by 1 base, 13 bases remained unmatched. The CDR3 length is 21 residues. CDR3 protein: CASSLFSGTSGGPSRTDTQYF. Here the CDR3 DNA reads TGTGCCAGCAGCTTATTCTCCGGGACTAGCGGGGGGCCCTCTCGCACAGATACGCAGTATTTT.

This clonotype was observed a few times. This chain links TRBV18 with TRBJ1-1; 8 nucleotides agree with TRBD1. The CDR3 loop spans 15 amino acids. V dropped 1 base and J dropped 5; count of bases not matched to a gene: 6. Per the germline V gene, CDR1 is KGHSH and CDR2 is LQKENI. The CDR3 DNA is TGTGCCAGCTCACCACAGACAGGGGAGAGAACTGAAGCTTTCTTT. This translates into CASSPQTGERTEAFF.

This clonotype was recorded a few times. The chain is built from TRBV24-1 and TRBJ2-7; 8 positions agree with TRBD1. Judging by the DNA end, TRBJ2-5 fits better; the J call may be wrong. The germline V gene encodes CDR1 KGHDR and CDR2 SFDVKD. This CDR3 region has 15 residues. The CDR3 DNA reads as TGTGCCACCAGTGAGAGGACAGGGCTGCATGAGACCCAGTACTTC. Protein: CATSERTGLHETQYF.

The gene calls are TRBV28 and TRBJ1-6; a possible D gene is TRBD1 (6 bases). This CDR3 comprises 16 residues. Between the trimmed V and J ends, which lost 6 bases and 0 bases, there was a span of 12 bases. Per germline, CDR1 MDHEN and CDR2 SYDVKM. CDR3 residues: CASSPTDSSYNSPLHF. Here the CDR3 DNA reads TGTGCCAGCAGCCCCACGGACAGCTCCTATAATTCACCCCTCCACTTT.

Concerning this clonotype: The junction departs from germline at one end; a sequencing error may be responsible. As DNA, the CDR3 is TGCGCCAGCAGCCAAGATCTTAGCCAAAACACAGGTACGCAGTATTTT. Protein product: CASSQDLSQNTGTQYF. The chain has TRBV4-3 and TRBJ2-3; weak D call: TRBD1 (5 bases). From germline, CDR1 is LGHNA and CDR2 YSLEER. The CDR3 has 16 amino acids.

This clonotype occurred once. The chain couples TRBV5-6 to TRBJ2-1; possibly TRBD2 for D (5 bases). TRBJ2-7 matches the DNA end more closely, so the J call is doubtful. This CDR3 has 17 amino acids. From germline, CDR1 is SGHDT and CDR2 YYEEEE. CDR3 sequence reads: CASSLSITRGLYNEQYF. CDR3 nucleotides: TGTGCCAGCAGCTTATCCATCACACGGGGTTTATACAATGAGCAGTACTTC.

The V and J genes are TRBV6-2 or TRBV6-3 and TRBJ2-7, with a possible D match to TRBD2 (6 bases). This CDR3 has 13 amino acids. Per germline, CDR1 MNHEY and CDR2 SVGEGT. Trimming pared 7 bases from V and 6 bases from J, leaving 16 bases between. CDR3 coding DNA: TGTGCCAGCATGAAGACTAGGCCGGCCGAGCAGTACTTC. It codes for CASMKTRPAEQYF.

This sequence joins TRBV20-1 and TRBJ2-1; D gene uncertain. V lost 6 bases and J lost 6, with 15 bases in between. The CDR3 length is 13 residues. Germline-derived CDR1 and CDR2 are DFQATT and SNEGSKA (reference sequence). CDR3 region: CSAPSNPSNEQFF. DNA of the CDR3: TGCAGTGCCCCGTCAAACCCATCCAATGAGCAGTTCTTC.

V usage is TRBV4-3 and J usage is TRBJ1-5; perhaps TRBD1 as D (6 bases). V was clipped by 1 base and J by 6 bases, with 19 bases between them. Germline lookup yields CDR1 LGHNA and CDR2 YSLEER. This CDR3 is 17 amino acids long. The DNA of the CDR3 is TGCGCCAGCAGCCAAGCCTACGATTACAGGGATCCTCAGCCCCAGCATTTT. Translation: CASSQAYDYRDPQPQHF.

This clonotype was found a few times. The chain is built from TRBV30 and TRBJ2-5; a weak D match, TRBD2 (5 bases). V dropped 2 bases and J dropped 2 bases, with 12 bases sitting between them. This CDR3 spans 14 amino acids. Germline CDR1 is GTSNPN and CDR2 is SVGIG (reference sequence). The CDR3 DNA follows: TGTGCCTGGAGTAGGAGAGGGAAACAAGAGACCCAGTACTTC. The encoded protein is CAWSRRGKQETQYF.

The chain couples TRBV20-1 to TRBJ2-3, with 8 bases fitting TRBD2. Trimming removed 4 bases from V and 5 bases from J; junction bases left unmatched: 8. The CDR3 length is 14 residues. The germline CDR1 and CDR2 sequences are DFQATT and SNEGSKA (reference sequence). CDR3: CSATRAGVLDTQYF. The CDR3 DNA follows: TGCAGTGCTACGCGAGCGGGAGTACTAGATACGCAGTATTTT.

The chain links TRBV7-2 to TRBJ1-5; tentative D call: TRBD1 (5 bases). The CDR3 is made up of 18 amino acids. V dropped 1 base and J dropped 4 bases, with 20 bases sitting between them. The germline CDR1 and CDR2 sequences are SGHTA and FQGNSA. The DNA for the CDR3 is TGTGCCAGCAGCTTAGTCGGAGGGGCACAAGGGGCAAATCAGCCCCAGCATTTT. It codes for CASSLVGGAQGANQPQHF.

Worth noting for this clonotype: Given a much more abundant clone one base away, this may be a read error. CDR3 nucleotides: TGTGCCAGCAACAAGACAGGGCTGGGGGAGACCCAGTACTTC. It encodes CASNKTGLGETQYF. The chain has TRBV7-9 and TRBJ2-5; TRBD1 agrees at 7 bases. The CDR3 consists of 14 residues. The germline V gene encodes CDR1 SEHNR and CDR2 FQNEAQ (reference sequence). Trimming removed 7 bases from V and 5 bases from J; junction bases left unmatched: 10.

This chain uses TRBV6-6 with TRBJ1-5; 10 nucleotides match TRBD1. V lost 6 bases to trimming and J lost 2 bases; unmatched junction nucleotides: 4. The CDR3 is 15 amino acids. Germline V lookup: CDR1 MNHNY, CDR2 SVGAGI (reference sequence). The CDR3 nucleotides read TGTGCCAGCAGACCCGGACAGGGGGGCAATCAGCCCCAGCATTTT. Its protein is CASRPGQGGNQPQHF.

Ten or more counts support this clonotype. The chain couples TRBV7-2 to TRBJ2-3; 8 bases fit TRBD2. Germline V gene lookup returns CDR1 SGHTA and CDR2 FQGNSA. The J segment lost 2 bases and the V segment lost 6 bases, leaving 16 bases of the junction unmatched. This CDR3 has 18 residues. CDR3 in DNA: TGTGCCAGCAGACGCCGGGCTCAAGCGGGAGCGAACACAGATACGCAGTATTTT. As protein: CASRRRAQAGANTDTQYF.

In its sample, this clonotype was seen many times. The chain carries TRBV29-1 and TRBJ2-5; D is tentatively TRBD1 or TRBD2 (5 bases each). The V gene's germline CDR1 is SQVTM and CDR2 ANQGSEA. The V end lost 1 base, the J end lost 0 bases, and 6 bases lay between the germline ends. The CDR3 runs to 13 residues. Here the CDR3 DNA reads TGCAGCGTTGAAGGGGGGAACCAAGAGACCCAGTACTTC. Translated: CSVEGGNQETQYF.

This clonotype was picked up a small number of times. The V and J genes are TRBV6-1 and TRBJ1-6; D is ambiguous. CDR3 length: 12 residues. The germline V gene has CDR1 MNHNS and CDR2 SASEGT. Deletions cut 4 bases from V and 8 bases from J, with 6 bases between. The DNA of the CDR3 is TGTGCCAGCAGTGCAAAGGATTCACCCCTCCACTTT. Translated: CASSAKDSPLHF.